The clone carrying this T cell receptor beta chain has only a few counts. Its specificity is not known. Other DNA sequences in the sample encode the same CDR3. These data are taken from a study of CD8+ T cells in alopecia areata. General study findings and limits: Lesional scalp, notably in alopecia totalis/universalis, had clonality above that of normal scalp.

The CDR3 is 11 amino acids. Germline lookup yields CDR1 SQVTM and CDR2 ANQGSEA. The ends were cut back, 1 base at V and 4 bases at J, with 4 bases in the middle. The treatment here: oral pan-JAK inhibitor, 5-10 mg twice daily. Extracted from the samples, RNA was reverse transcribed into cDNA to serve as the sequencing template. Profiled with immunoSEQ multiplex PCR; TCRdb holds only in-frame clones, not every one. Of over 150,000 clones in the sample, approximately 53% were seen once. V is TRBV29-1 and J is TRBJ1-2; unclear D gene. The input for sequencing was CD8+ T cells sorted from blood, taken at week 24, from a patient treated with tofacitinib. This receptor was identified in a human donor with alopecia areata. The CDR3 bases are TGCAGCGTTGAAGGGGCCTATGGCTACACCTTC. It encodes CSVEGAYGYTF.